A single sample is the source of the 14 T cell receptor beta chains below, sequenced in a study of control samples from healthy donors and cancer patients. The table came from immunoSEQ multiplex PCR; TCRdb's copy has only in-frame clones and leaves some out. Among about 100,000 clones listed, approximately 80% were seen once. Sequenced material: blood. These receptor sequences come from a man younger than 35 in good health.

This chain connects TRBV4-1 to TRBJ1-5; maybe TRBD1 (6 bases). The germline V and J ends were trimmed by 3 bases and 5 bases, with 17 bases remaining between them. The CDR3 runs 16 residues. Germline V gives CDR1 MGHRA, CDR2 YSYEKL. Here the CDR3 reads CASSQYDTGNDQPQHF. CDR3 DNA: TGCGCCAGCAGCCAGTACGATACAGGGAACGATCAGCCCCAGCATTTT.

This rearrangement joins TRBV7-2 to TRBJ2-5, with 15 bases matching TRBD2. The V gene end was trimmed by 3 bases and the J gene end by 1 base; junction bases not matched to a gene: 3. Germline lookup yields CDR1 SGHTA and CDR2 FQGNSA. The length of the CDR3 is 17 residues. The CDR3 DNA is TGTGCCAGCAGCTTCGGACTAGCGGGGGGGATCCAAGAGACCCAGTACTTC. This gives the protein CASSFGLAGGIQETQYF.

Only a few counts were recorded for this clone. The chain employs TRBV5-1 and TRBJ2-7; 13 bases are a match to TRBD2. The CDR3 is made up of 17 amino acids. J lost 4 bases, V lost 2 bases, and 9 bases had no gene match. Germline values: CDR1 SGHRS, CDR2 YFSETQ. In DNA, the CDR3 is TGCGCCAGCAGCTTTGGACTAGCGGGGGTTTCGGGGTACGAGCAGTACTTC. Its protein is CASSFGLAGVSGYEQYF.

This clone was recorded at least ten times. The genes are TRBV9 and TRBJ1-4; TRBD1 is a possible D gene (6 bases). Per germline, CDR1 SGDLS and CDR2 YYNGEE. The CDR3 has 15 residues. V was shortened by 3 bases and J by 8 bases, with 17 bases between the two germline ends. In DNA, the CDR3 is TGTGCCAGCAGCGGACTACAGGGTTTCGGCGAAAAACTGTTTTTT. Amino acid sequence: CASSGLQGFGEKLFF.

The chain combines TRBV28 with TRBJ1-2, with 10 bases that match TRBD1. Germline V gene lookup returns CDR1 MDHEN and CDR2 SYDVKM. The V segment lost 7 bases and the J segment 8 bases; nucleotides outside the gene matches: 16. This CDR3 has 16 residues. The CDR3 coding sequence is TGTGCCAGCATGTTCCCCGGGACAGGGGTAGGAGAGGGCTACACCTTC. The encoded protein is CASMFPGTGVGEGYTF.

The chain uses TRBV25-1 and TRBJ1-5; 10 nucleotides match TRBD1. CDR1 MGHDK and CDR2 SYGVNS come from the germline V gene. There are 15 residues in the CDR3. V dropped 11 bases and J dropped 6; count of bases not matched to a gene: 13. The CDR3 bases are TGTGCCCAACGCGGTATGACAGGGGGCGGTCAGCCCCAGCATTTT. This codes for CAQRGMTGGGQPQHF. The full variable domain, in which reference TRBV25-1 and TRBJ1-5 provide the parts outside the CDR3, is EADIYQTPRYLVIGTGKKITLECSQTMGHDKMYWYQQDPGMELHLIHYSYGVNSTEKGDLSSESTVSRIRTEHFPLTLESARPSHTSQYLCAQRGMTGGGQPQHFGDGTRLSIL.

The chain carries TRBV28 and TRBJ1-1; 8 bases are a match to TRBD1. This CDR3 region has 15 residues. J gave up 8 bases and V 9 bases, and 17 bases lay outside the gene matches. CDR1 and CDR2 from the germline V gene are MDHEN and SYDVKM. CDR3 sequence (DNA): TGTGCCAGTTATTTCTCGGGGCAGGGGGCTCGGGAAGCTTTCTTT. Its protein is CASYFSGQGAREAFF.

The genes are TRBV5-1 and TRBJ2-3; 13 bases agree with TRBD2. V dropped 4 bases and J dropped 2; count of bases not matched to a gene: 7. The CDR3 has 17 amino acids. In germline, CDR1 is SGHRS, CDR2 YFSETQ. CDR3 sequence reads: CASSVGLAGDITDTQYF. CDR3 DNA sequence: TGCGCCAGCAGCGTCGGACTAGCGGGGGATATCACAGATACGCAGTATTTT.

The chain is built from TRBV5-1 and TRBJ2-5; D not resolved. V shed 1 base and J shed 0 bases, with 10 bases lying between them. From germline, CDR1 is SGHRS and CDR2 YFSETQ. CDR3 size: 15 residues. The CDR3 is CASSLWPDYQETQYF. DNA for the CDR3: TGCGCCAGCAGCTTGTGGCCAGATTACCAAGAGACCCAGTACTTC.

The chain joins TRBV9 to TRBJ1-2; 7 bases fit TRBD1. The V and J ends lost 3 bases and 2 bases, in that order; junction bases with no gene match: 16. The germline V gene encodes CDR1 SGDLS and CDR2 YYNGEE. The CDR3 covers 18 residues. CDR3 amino acids: CASSESTGTASKNYGYTF. The CDR3 bases are TGTGCCAGCAGCGAATCCACCGGGACAGCCTCTAAAAACTATGGCTACACCTTC.

The chain has TRBV5-4 and TRBJ2-6; D is possibly TRBD1 (6 bases). The CDR3 sequence is 19 residues long. CDR1 and CDR2 from the germline V gene are SGHNT and YYREEE (reference sequence). The V and J ends lost 2 bases and 0 bases respectively, with 18 bases between them. CDR3 nucleotide sequence: TGTGCCAGCAGCTTATTACAGGGCAAATTTAGCTCTGGGGCCAACGTCCTGACTTTC. As protein: CASSLLQGKFSSGANVLTF. Full variable domain (rest looked up from reference TRBV5-4 and TRBJ2-6): ETGVTQSPTHLIKTRGQQVTLRCSSQSGHNTVSWYQQALGQGPQFIFQYYREEENGRGNFPPRFSGLQFPNYSSELNVNALELDDSALYLCASSLLQGKFSSGANVLTFGAGSRLTVL.

This rearrangement joins TRBV6-1 to TRBJ1-1; tentatively, D is TRBD1 (6 bases). From germline, CDR1 is MNHNS and CDR2 SASEGT. Trimming stripped 2 bases from V and 1 base from J, with 11 bases between. The CDR3 loop spans 15 amino acids. CDR3 amino acids: CASSENPGQNTEAFF. CDR3 bases: TGTGCCAGCAGTGAAAACCCGGGACAGAACACTGAAGCTTTCTTT.

This clone showed up just once. The chain joins TRBV7-2 to TRBJ1-2; D is unresolved. This CDR3 is built from 12 residues. Germline V lookup: CDR1 SGHTA, CDR2 FQGNSA. Trimming stripped 1 base from V and 5 bases from J, with 5 bases between. DNA for the CDR3: TGTGCCAGCAGCTTAGACCGGTATGGCTACACCTTC. Protein product: CASSLDRYGYTF.

The genes are TRBV5-1 and TRBJ2-3; 10 nucleotides line up with TRBD2. The germline CDR1 and CDR2 sequences are SGHRS and YFSETQ. Trimming removed 0 bases from V and 13 bases from J; junction bases left unmatched: 8. CDR3 size: 14 residues. CDR3 in amino acids: CASSLVASGGPEYF. CDR3 DNA: TGCGCCAGCAGCTTGGTGGCTAGCGGGGGCCCGGAGTATTTT.